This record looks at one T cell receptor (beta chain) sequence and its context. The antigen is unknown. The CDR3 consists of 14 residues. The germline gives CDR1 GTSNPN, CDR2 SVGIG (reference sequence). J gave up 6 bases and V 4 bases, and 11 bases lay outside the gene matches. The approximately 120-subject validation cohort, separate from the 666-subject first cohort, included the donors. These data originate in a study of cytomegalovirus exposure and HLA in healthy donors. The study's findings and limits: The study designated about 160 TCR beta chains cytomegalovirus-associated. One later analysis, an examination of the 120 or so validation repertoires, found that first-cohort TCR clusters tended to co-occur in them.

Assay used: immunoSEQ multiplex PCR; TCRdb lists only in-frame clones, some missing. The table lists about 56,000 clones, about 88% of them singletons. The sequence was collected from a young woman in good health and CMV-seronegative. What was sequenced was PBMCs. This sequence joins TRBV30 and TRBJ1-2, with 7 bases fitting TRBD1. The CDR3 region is CAWTLQGVFNGYTF. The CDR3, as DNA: TGTGCCTGGACCCTCCAGGGGGTCTTCAATGGCTACACCTTC.